These T cell receptor beta chains were read from a single sample in a study of T cells after yellow fever vaccination. TCRdb re-called the 5' RACE reads through MiXCR, storing one row per CDR3 protein. The data contain fewer than 350,000 distinct CDR3 sequences, about 9.5% of them singletons. Sequenced material: PBMCs, taken on the day of the first yellow fever vaccination. The receptor set was obtained from a man younger than 35 who received the YFV17D yellow fever vaccine. Each CDR3 is given with its conserved first and last residue. Fields, in order: clone size, V gene, D gene, J gene, CDR3 DNA, CDR3 protein. D genes are given only for firm matches. The size of a clone is reported for some rows only, either as once, few or many, or as a class for expanded clones.

few	TRBV9	TRBD1	TRBJ2-5	TGTGCCAGCAGCGCGGGACAGGGGAGGGAGACCCAGTACTTC	CASSAGQGRETQYF
few	TRBV7-9	-	TRBJ1-1	TGTGCCAGCAGCCCCAATGCGGGGGCGGGAACTGAAGCTTTCTTT	CASSPNAGAGTEAFF
-	TRBV7-2	-	TRBJ2-1	TGTGCCAGCAGCGGCAGACTGGGCTCGGGTGAGCAGTTCTTC	CASSGRLGSGEQFF
-	TRBV3-1	-	TRBJ2-3	TGTGCCAGCAGCCAGAATCCATCCCCCACAGATACGCAGTATTTT	CASSQNPSPTDTQYF
-	TRBV15	TRBD2	TRBJ2-1	TGTGCCACCAGCAGGCCTTTCCGGACTAGCGGGGGTTACAATGAGCAGTTCTTC	CATSRPFRTSGGYNEQFF
-	TRBV20-1	-	TRBJ1-2	TGCAGTGCTAGCAGGGGCCGAGCTAACTATGGCTACACCTTC	CSASRGRANYGYTF
-	TRBV2	TRBD2	TRBJ2-1	TGTGCCAGCATCGGGACTAGTCAGGAGGAGCAGTTCTTC	CASIGTSQEEQFF
-	TRBV29-1	-	TRBJ2-1	TGCAGCGTTGATCACAGGGCCAATGAGCAGTTCTTC	CSVDHRANEQFF
-	TRBV6-5	-	TRBJ2-5	TGTGCCAGCAGTTACTCCGGCTCCGGGCTGGGACAAGAGACCCAGTACTTC	CASSYSGSGLGQETQYF
many	TRBV20-1	-	TRBJ2-5	TGCAGTGCTAGGGGACTTCAAGAGACCCAGTACTTC	CSARGLQETQYF
-	TRBV7-2	TRBD1	TRBJ1-1	TGTGCCAGCAGCCTAGGGGGCGAGAGAGGAACTTTCTTT	CASSLGGERGTFF
few	TRBV13	-	TRBJ1-5	TGTGCCAGCAGCTTAAGGGGCGCCCAGCGTGGCAATCAGCCCCAGCATTTT	CASSLRGAQRGNQPQHF
-	TRBV6-2/TRBV6-3	TRBD1	TRBJ1-1	TGTGCCAGCTATTCGGACAGGGGTGGGTGGACTGAAGCTTTCTTT	CASYSDRGGWTEAFF
few	TRBV30	-	TRBJ2-6	TGTGCCTGCGGGACCCGCTCTGGGGCCAACGTCCTGACTTTC	CACGTRSGANVLTF
-	TRBV7-9	-	TRBJ2-3	TGTGCCAGCACCCCGACCGGACCCCCTAGCACAGATACGCAGTATTTT	CASTPTGPPSTDTQYF
many	TRBV5-6	TRBD1	TRBJ2-3	TGTGCCAGCAGCGTGGGACAGGGTGTCACAGATACGCAGTATTTT	CASSVGQGVTDTQYF
few	TRBV7-9	-	TRBJ1-3	TGTGCCAGCAGCCGACAGCTTTCCTCTGGAAACACCATATATTTT	CASSRQLSSGNTIYF
many	TRBV6-5	-	TRBJ2-1	TGTGCCAGCGGATTGCACGGGGGTTCCTACAATGAGCAGTTCTTC	CASGLHGGSYNEQFF
many	TRBV6-2/TRBV6-3	-	TRBJ2-5	TGTGCCAGCAGCCAAAACGGGGGAGCGGAGACCCAGTACTTC	CASSQNGGAETQYF
-	TRBV7-9	TRBD1	TRBJ1-5	TGTGCCAGCAGCTTAGGACAGGGCATTACTCAGCCCCAGCATTTT	CASSLGQGITQPQHF
many	TRBV7-2	-	TRBJ2-1	TGTGCCAGCAGCACGACCCAGGGGATTCATGAGCAGTTCTTC	CASSTTQGIHEQFF
few	TRBV6-1	-	TRBJ1-1	TGTGCCAGCAGTGTAGAACAGACAGCACGCACTGAAGCTTTCTTT	CASSVEQTARTEAFF
few	TRBV7-9	TRBD2	TRBJ2-3	TGTGCCAGCAGCCTCCGGGGGGGACCGGAGTCCACAGATACGCAGTATTTT	CASSLRGGPESTDTQYF
-	TRBV7-9	TRBD1	TRBJ1-1	TGTGCCAGCAGCCCAGACAGGGGAAAGGCTGAAGCTTTCTTT	CASSPDRGKAEAFF
few	TRBV28	TRBD2	TRBJ2-1	TGTGCCAGCCAGCCGGGGGGGTCCTACAATGAGCAGTTCTTC	CASQPGGSYNEQFF
few	TRBV20-1	-	TRBJ2-5	TGCAGTGCTGGACGCCTAGCTTCCCAAGAGACCCAGTACTTC	CSAGRLASQETQYF
-	TRBV7-6	TRBD1	TRBJ2-1	TGTGCCAGCAGCTTAACAGGGGTCGAATACAATGAGCAGTTCTTC	CASSLTGVEYNEQFF
-	TRBV6-1	TRBD1	TRBJ1-1	TGTGCCAGCAGTCTTGACAGGGGATGGAACACTGAAGCTTTCTTT	CASSLDRGWNTEAFF
-	TRBV5-1	-	TRBJ2-1	TGCGCCAGCAGCTTGGGAAGGCTACCCAATGAGCAGTTCTTC	CASSLGRLPNEQFF
few	TRBV5-5	-	TRBJ2-4	TGTGCCAGCTGGCAGGGAGTGTTGGCCAAAAACATTCAGTACTTC	CASWQGVLAKNIQYF
few	TRBV9	-	TRBJ2-3	TGTGCCAGCAGCGTCTTATTGACAGGCACAGATACGCAGTATTTT	CASSVLLTGTDTQYF
few	TRBV7-9	TRBD1	TRBJ2-4	TGTGCCAGCAGCTTAGGCTCGACAGGGGCCAAAAACATTCAGTACTTC	CASSLGSTGAKNIQYF
many	TRBV7-2	-	TRBJ1-5	TGTGCCAGCAGCTTGCGCCCGTATAGCAATCAGCCCCAGCATTTT	CASSLRPYSNQPQHF
few	TRBV6-1	TRBD1	TRBJ2-2	TGTGCCACCGTAATAGGACAGGGGGCGAGCACCGGGGAGCTGTTTTTT	CATVIGQGASTGELFF
-	TRBV29-1	-	TRBJ2-5	TGCAGCGTTTCGGGTGAAGGGGCTTTGGGGGAGACCCAGTACTTC	CSVSGEGALGETQYF
-	TRBV6-5	-	TRBJ1-6	TGTGCCAGCAGTTCCCAGGTGGGGGTGTATAATTCACCCCTCCACTTT	CASSSQVGVYNSPLHF
-	TRBV6-5	TRBD1	TRBJ1-4	TGTGCCAGCAGGACGATGGGAGGGGGCGGTGGGGAAAAACTGTTTTTT	CASRTMGGGGGEKLFF
few	TRBV4-3	TRBD1	TRBJ1-1	TGCGCCAGCAGCCAAGGGGTGACAGGGATTGGGACTGAAGCTTTCTTT	CASSQGVTGIGTEAFF
few	TRBV6-1	TRBD1	TRBJ2-2	TGTGCCAGCAGGGGGACAGGGGGTTTCACCGGGGAGCTGTTTTTT	CASRGTGGFTGELFF
many	TRBV4-1	-	TRBJ2-5	TGCGCCAGCAGCCGAGTCTGGGGGGTTCGAGGGACCCAGTACTTC	CASSRVWGVRGTQYF
-	TRBV4-3	TRBD2	TRBJ2-1	TGCGCCAGCAGCCTCAACGGACTAGCGAGTGGGAATGAGCAGTTCTTC	CASSLNGLASGNEQFF
-	TRBV7-9	TRBD1	TRBJ2-4	TGTGCCAGCAGCTCCCCCGGCCAGGGGGTAAACATTCAGTACTTC	CASSSPGQGVNIQYF
few	TRBV9	-	TRBJ1-4	TGTGCCAGCAGCCCCTCAACAGGGTGGGGAGAAAAACTGTTTTTT	CASSPSTGWGEKLFF
-	TRBV30	-	TRBJ2-5	TGTGCCTGGAGTGTTATCAGGACAGAGACCCAGTACTTC	CAWSVIRTETQYF
-	TRBV5-1	-	TRBJ1-1	TGCGCCAGCAGTTGGATAAGTGAGACTGAAGCTTTCTTT	CASSWISETEAFF
-	TRBV20-1	TRBD2	TRBJ2-1	TGCAGTGCTAGGAGGGGAGCGGGGATATTGAATGAGCAGTTCTTC	CSARRGAGILNEQFF
-	TRBV27	-	TRBJ2-3	TGTGCCAGCGGTTTACTGGGAGAGAGGTCCACAGATACGCAGTATTTT	CASGLLGERSTDTQYF
-	TRBV19	TRBD2	TRBJ2-7	TGTGCCAGTACCTCCGCGGCCGGGAGCGGGACCTACGAGCAGTACTTC	CASTSAAGSGTYEQYF
few	TRBV6-1	-	TRBJ1-4	TGTGCCAGCAGCCAGGGGCTGGGGCTGGAGGAAAAACTGTTTTTT	CASSQGLGLEEKLFF
-	TRBV5-4	-	TRBJ1-6	TGTGCCAGCAGGCCGGGGAGGAATTCACCCCTCCACTTT	CASRPGRNSPLHF
many	TRBV27	-	TRBJ1-1	TGTGCCAGCAGTTTGATGTCGAACACTGAAGCTTTCTTT	CASSLMSNTEAFF
few	TRBV7-2	-	TRBJ2-3	TGTGCCAGCAGCTTAGTGGAGTGGGCCGATACGCAGTATTTT	CASSLVEWADTQYF
few	TRBV7-6	TRBD1	TRBJ2-4	TGTGCCAGCAGCTCGGGACAGGGAGGCAAAAACATTCAGTACTTC	CASSSGQGGKNIQYF
many	TRBV4-1	-	TRBJ2-5	TGCGCCAGCAGCAAAGGAAGACAGCGCGGGGAGACCCAGTACTTC	CASSKGRQRGETQYF
few	TRBV28	-	TRBJ2-3	TGTGCCAGCAACAAAAATCCGGGGGTACCCACAGATACGCAGTATTTT	CASNKNPGVPTDTQYF
-	TRBV7-8	TRBD2	TRBJ2-3	TGTGCCAGCAGCCCCGGACTAGCGGGGGGCAGAGATACGCAGTATTTT	CASSPGLAGGRDTQYF
-	TRBV4-3	TRBD1	TRBJ1-2	TGCGCCAGCAGCCAAGATAAGGGGGCAGGCTATGGCTACACCTTC	CASSQDKGAGYGYTF
few	TRBV9	-	TRBJ2-1	TGTGCCAGCAGCGCCTGGGCCGACAATGAGCAGTTCTTC	CASSAWADNEQFF
many	TRBV7-2	-	TRBJ1-5	TGTGCCAGCAGCTTAGTTGCGGGGGCGCCGGGTCAGCCCCAGCATTTT	CASSLVAGAPGQPQHF